The following is a T cell receptor beta chain sequence with its context. Its antigen is unknown. Clones were sequenced by immunoSEQ multiplex PCR, and TCRdb holds only the in-frame ones, with some missing. The repertoire holds about 91,000 clones, with 70% to 90% as singletons. CDR3 length: 19 residues. Trimming removed 2 bases from V and 4 bases from J; junction bases left unmatched: 14. Germline values: CDR1 SEHNR, CDR2 FQNEAQ (reference sequence). Healthy donors had no documented immune events, such as infections, while sampled. These data belong to a study of identifying expanded T cells in peripheral blood. The study, taken as a whole, reports: Over around two and four weeks, about 16.4 and 19 clones changed, versus more than 1 between replicates. Across healthy donors, higher total template counts meant significantly greater two-week count variance.

This TCR was recovered from a person aged 18 to 70 in good health. The J gene is TRBJ2-2, the V gene TRBV7-9; 9 nucleotides match TRBD2. The sample taken for sequencing was blood. CDR3 region: CASSLSLSLSGGPTGELFF. CDR3 DNA: TGTGCCAGCAGCTTAAGCCTTAGTTTGAGCGGGGGGCCCACCGGGGAGCTGTTTTTT.